This T cell receptor beta chain was captured by sequencing in a study of T cells in Graves' hyperthyroidism and ophthalmopathy. Regarding the study as a whole: The model forecast ophthalmopathy, anticipating it by a median roughly 6.5 months before onset. Most clonotypes expanded in the thyroid (above 0.001) were also present in blood.

Hyperthyroidism patients were newly diagnosed, had disease duration under 2 months, and were aged 18 to 65 years. Uncontrolled infection, other autoimmune disease, pregnancy or lactation disqualified patients from enrolment. TCR beta CDR3 region amplification was performed from RNA transcripts. Carried out on the TCR CDR3, a first-round RT-PCR used the HTBI primer set. TCRdb re-analysed the multiplex PCR reads in MiXCR, keeping a single row per CDR3 protein. The sample contains 250,000 to 300,000 distinct CDR3 sequences, more than 12% of which appear only once. CDR1 WSHSY and CDR2 SAAADI come from the germline V gene. Trimming pared 5 bases from V and 1 base from J, leaving 8 bases between. This CDR3 comprises 13 residues. The table lists this clonotype with many counts. Its antigen is undetermined.

The clonotype comes from a woman between 40 and 50 years old with Graves' hyperthyroidism that later progressed to Graves' ophthalmopathy. Sequenced sample: blood. This rearrangement joins TRBV10-2 to TRBJ1-1; tentatively, D is TRBD1 (5 bases). Here the CDR3 reads CASSPQANTEAFF. The CDR3 DNA is TGCGCCAGCAGTCCACAGGCGAACACTGAAGCTTTCTTT.